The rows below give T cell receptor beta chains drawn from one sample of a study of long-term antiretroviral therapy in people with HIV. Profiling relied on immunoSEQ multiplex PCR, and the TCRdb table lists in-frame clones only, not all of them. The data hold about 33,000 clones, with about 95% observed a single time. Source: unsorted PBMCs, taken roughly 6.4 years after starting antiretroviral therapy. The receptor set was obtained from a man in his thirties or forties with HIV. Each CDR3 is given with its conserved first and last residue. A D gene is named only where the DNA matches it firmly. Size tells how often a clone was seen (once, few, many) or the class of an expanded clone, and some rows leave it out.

CDR3 protein: CAISAEGGEGYTF
CDR3 DNA: TGTGCCATCAGTGCCGAGGGAGGGGAAGGCTACACCTTC
J gene: TRBJ1-2
clone size: -
D gene: -
V gene: TRBV10-3

CDR3 protein: CASSKDRWGSYEQYF
CDR3 DNA: TGCGCCAGCAGCAAGGACCGGTGGGGCTCCTACGAGCAGTACTTC
J gene: TRBJ2-7
clone size: -
D gene: -
V gene: TRBV4-1

CDR3 protein: CASSSPPGHPVGETQYF
CDR3 DNA: TGTGCCAGCAGCTCACCCCCCGGACACCCGGTCGGGGAGACCCAGTACTTC
J gene: TRBJ2-5
clone size: -
D gene: -
V gene: TRBV7-6

CDR3 protein: CATRDPLLSGANVLTF
CDR3 DNA: TGTGCCACTCGGGACCCCCTCCTCTCTGGGGCCAACGTCCTGACTTTC
J gene: TRBJ2-6
clone size: once
D gene: -
V gene: TRBV6-6

CDR3 protein: CASSLASGPDTQYF
CDR3 DNA: TGTGCCAGCAGCTTGGCCAGCGGGCCCGATACGCAGTATTTT
J gene: TRBJ2-3
clone size: -
D gene: -
V gene: TRBV5-5

CDR3 protein: CASGQLTGGDQETQYF
CDR3 DNA: TGTGCCAGCGGGCAACTGACAGGGGGAGACCAAGAGACCCAGTACTTC
J gene: TRBJ2-5
clone size: -
D gene: TRBD1
V gene: TRBV27

CDR3 protein: CASSLSGQPQHF
CDR3 DNA: TGTGCCAGCAGCCTCTCCGGGCAGCCCCAGCATTTT
J gene: TRBJ1-5
clone size: -
D gene: -
V gene: TRBV28

CDR3 protein: CASSLGVAGGTDTQYF
CDR3 DNA: TGTGCCAGCAGCCTGGGGGTGGCGGGGGGCACAGATACGCAGTATTTT
J gene: TRBJ2-3
clone size: -
D gene: TRBD2
V gene: TRBV7-2

CDR3 protein: CASSFWDGGNQPQHF
CDR3 DNA: TGTGCCAGTAGTTTTTGGGACGGGGGCAATCAGCCCCAGCATTTT
J gene: TRBJ1-5
clone size: -
D gene: -
V gene: TRBV19

CDR3 protein: CAISESRQGVLQPQHF
CDR3 DNA: TGTGCCATCAGTGAGTCGAGGCAGGGGGTGCTTCAGCCCCAGCATTTT
J gene: TRBJ1-5
clone size: -
D gene: TRBD1
V gene: TRBV10-3

CDR3 protein: CASSLNGQVYGYTF
CDR3 DNA: TGTGCCAGCAGCCTAAACGGACAGGTCTATGGCTACACCTTC
J gene: TRBJ1-2
clone size: -
D gene: TRBD1
V gene: TRBV7-2

CDR3 protein: CASRLGQEAFF
CDR3 DNA: TGCGCCAGCAGATTGGGACAAGAAGCTTTCTTT
J gene: TRBJ1-1
clone size: -
D gene: -
V gene: TRBV5-1

CDR3 protein: CASSLKSGGVYEQYF
CDR3 DNA: TGCGCCAGCAGCTTGAAGTCAGGGGGTGTCTACGAGCAGTACTTC
J gene: TRBJ2-7
clone size: -
D gene: TRBD1
V gene: TRBV5-1

CDR3 protein: CASSLGVPDYEQYF
CDR3 DNA: TGCGCCAGCAGCTTGGGTGTCCCGGATTACGAGCAGTACTTC
J gene: TRBJ2-7
clone size: -
D gene: -
V gene: TRBV5-1

CDR3 protein: CASSQEWQGARNEQFF
CDR3 DNA: TGCGCCAGCAGCCAAGAATGGCAGGGGGCGCGAAATGAGCAGTTCTTC
J gene: TRBJ2-1
clone size: -
D gene: TRBD1
V gene: TRBV4-3

CDR3 protein: CASSYRGQVYEQYF
CDR3 DNA: TGTGCCAGCAGTTACCGGGGACAGGTCTACGAGCAGTACTTC
J gene: TRBJ2-7
clone size: -
D gene: TRBD1
V gene: TRBV6-5

CDR3 protein: CASRGEYRRDQPQHF
CDR3 DNA: TGTGCCAGCAGGGGGGAGTACAGAAGAGATCAGCCCCAGCATTTT
J gene: TRBJ1-5
clone size: once
D gene: -
V gene: TRBV28

CDR3 protein: CATSIEANYGYTF
CDR3 DNA: TGTGCCACGTCGATAGAGGCTAACTATGGCTACACCTTC
J gene: TRBJ1-2
clone size: -
D gene: -
V gene: TRBV6-1

CDR3 protein: CASSLDPPGTSGANVLTF
CDR3 DNA: TGTGCCAGCAGCTTAGATCCGCCCGGGACCTCTGGGGCCAACGTCCTGACTTTC
J gene: TRBJ2-6
clone size: -
D gene: -
V gene: TRBV13

CDR3 protein: CASSREGPANYGYTF
CDR3 DNA: TGTGCCAGCTCTCGTGAGGGGCCAGCCAACTATGGCTACACCTTC
J gene: TRBJ1-2
clone size: -
D gene: -
V gene: TRBV18

CDR3 protein: CASISGLLSYNEQFF
CDR3 DNA: TGTGCCAGCATTTCCGGACTGTTGTCCTACAATGAGCAGTTCTTC
J gene: TRBJ2-1
clone size: -
D gene: -
V gene: TRBV2

CDR3 protein: CASSVEGLAGASNEQFF
CDR3 DNA: TGCGCCAGCAGCGTAGAGGGACTAGCGGGAGCTAGCAATGAGCAGTTCTTC
J gene: TRBJ2-1
clone size: -
D gene: TRBD2
V gene: TRBV4-3